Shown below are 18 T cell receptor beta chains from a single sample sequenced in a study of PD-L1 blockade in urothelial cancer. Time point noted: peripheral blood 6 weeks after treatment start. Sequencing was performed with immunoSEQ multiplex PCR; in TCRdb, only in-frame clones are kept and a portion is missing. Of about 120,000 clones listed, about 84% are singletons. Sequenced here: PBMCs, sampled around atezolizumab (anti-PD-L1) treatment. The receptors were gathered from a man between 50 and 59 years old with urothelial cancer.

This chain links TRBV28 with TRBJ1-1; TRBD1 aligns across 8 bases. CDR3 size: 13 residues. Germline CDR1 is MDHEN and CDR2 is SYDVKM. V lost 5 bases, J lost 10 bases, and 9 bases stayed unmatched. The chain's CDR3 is CASSTQGQGLAFF. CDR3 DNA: TGTGCCAGCAGTACCCAAGGACAGGGATTAGCTTTCTTT.

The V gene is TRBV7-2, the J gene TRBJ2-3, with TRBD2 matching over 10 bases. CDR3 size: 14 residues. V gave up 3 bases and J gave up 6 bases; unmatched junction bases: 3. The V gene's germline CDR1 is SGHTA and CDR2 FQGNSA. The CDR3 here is CASSFSGRGDTQYF. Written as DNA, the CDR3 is TGTGCCAGCAGCTTCAGCGGGAGGGGCGATACGCAGTATTTT.

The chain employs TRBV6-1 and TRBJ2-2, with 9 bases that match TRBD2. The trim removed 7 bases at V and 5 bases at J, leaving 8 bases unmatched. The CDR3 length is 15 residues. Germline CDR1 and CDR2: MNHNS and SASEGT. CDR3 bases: TGTGCCAGCAACAGAGCGGGAGGTTTTACCGGGGAGCTGTTTTTT. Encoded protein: CASNRAGGFTGELFF.

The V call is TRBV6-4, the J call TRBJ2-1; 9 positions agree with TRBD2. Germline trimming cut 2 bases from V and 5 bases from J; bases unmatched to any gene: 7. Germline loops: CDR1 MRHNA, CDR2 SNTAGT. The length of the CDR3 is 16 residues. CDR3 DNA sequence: TGTGCCAGCAGTGACACTAAGACTAGCGGTGACAATGAGCAGTTCTTC. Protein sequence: CASSDTKTSGDNEQFF.

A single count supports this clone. The CDR3 nucleotides read TGTGCCAGCAGTTCGGGCCCGCGGGGAAATCAGCCCCAGCATTTT. It codes for CASSSGPRGNQPQHF. The rearrangement links TRBV28 to TRBJ1-5; unclear D gene. V lost 4 bases, J lost 4 bases, and 14 bases lay in between. The CDR3 sequence is 15 residues long. CDR1 and CDR2 (germline): MDHEN, SYDVKM.

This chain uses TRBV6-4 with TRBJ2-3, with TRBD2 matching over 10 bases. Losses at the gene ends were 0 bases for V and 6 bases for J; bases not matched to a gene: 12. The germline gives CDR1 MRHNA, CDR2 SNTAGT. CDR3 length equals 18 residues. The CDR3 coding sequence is TGTGCCAGCAGTGACTCTCCCGTGGTAGCGGGAGGTAAGGATACGCAGTATTTT. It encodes CASSDSPVVAGGKDTQYF.

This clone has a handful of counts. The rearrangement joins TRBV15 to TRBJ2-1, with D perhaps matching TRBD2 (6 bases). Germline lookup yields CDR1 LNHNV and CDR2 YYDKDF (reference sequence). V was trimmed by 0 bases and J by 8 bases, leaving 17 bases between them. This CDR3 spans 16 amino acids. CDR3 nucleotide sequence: TGTGCCACCAGCAGAGATCGTGGGGGAGGTTGGGATGAGCAGTTCTTC. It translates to CATSRDRGGGWDEQFF.

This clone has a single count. The DNA for the CDR3 is TGTGCCAGCAGTCGATCGGGTAGCAATCAGCCCCAGCATTTT. This gives the protein CASSRSGSNQPQHF. The J gene is TRBJ1-5, the V gene TRBV6-6; D is uncertain. This CDR3 has 14 amino acids. V shed 5 bases and J shed 0 bases, with 8 bases lying between them. Germline lookup yields CDR1 MNHNY and CDR2 SVGAGI (reference sequence).

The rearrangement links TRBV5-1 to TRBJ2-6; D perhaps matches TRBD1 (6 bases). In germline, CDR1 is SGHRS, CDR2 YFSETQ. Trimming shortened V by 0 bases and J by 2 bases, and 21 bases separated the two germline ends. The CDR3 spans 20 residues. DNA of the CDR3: TGCGCCAGCAGCTTGGTGCGACAGGACCCTATCTTGGCTGGGGCCAACGTCCTGACTTTC. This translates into CASSLVRQDPILAGANVLTF.

CDR3 nucleotide sequence: TGTGCCAGCAGTCTGGACTTCGGAACCTACGAGCAGTACTTC. It codes for CASSLDFGTYEQYF. The chain carries TRBV28 and TRBJ2-7, with TRBD2 as a possible D gene (5 bases). Germline lookup yields CDR1 MDHEN and CDR2 SYDVKM. V lost 5 bases and J lost 2, with 13 bases in between. The CDR3 contains 14 residues.

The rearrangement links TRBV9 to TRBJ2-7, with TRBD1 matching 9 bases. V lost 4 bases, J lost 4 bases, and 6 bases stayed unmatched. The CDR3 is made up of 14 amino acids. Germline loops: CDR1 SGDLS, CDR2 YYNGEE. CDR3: CASSPQGAWYEQYF. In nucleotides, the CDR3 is TGTGCCAGCAGCCCACAGGGGGCGTGGTACGAGCAGTACTTC.

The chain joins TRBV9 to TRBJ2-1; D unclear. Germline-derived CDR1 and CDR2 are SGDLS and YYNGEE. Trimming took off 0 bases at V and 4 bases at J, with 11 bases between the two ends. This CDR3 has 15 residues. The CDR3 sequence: CASSVVPNSYNEQFF. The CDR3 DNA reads TGTGCCAGCAGCGTAGTTCCCAACAGTTACAATGAGCAGTTCTTC.

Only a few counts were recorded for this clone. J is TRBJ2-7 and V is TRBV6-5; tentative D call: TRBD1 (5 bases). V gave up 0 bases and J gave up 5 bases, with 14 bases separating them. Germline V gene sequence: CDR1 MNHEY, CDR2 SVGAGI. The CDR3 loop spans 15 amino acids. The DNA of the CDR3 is TGTGCCAGCAGTTACTCGAGCACAGGAGCGAACGAGCAGTACTTC. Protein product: CASSYSSTGANEQYF.

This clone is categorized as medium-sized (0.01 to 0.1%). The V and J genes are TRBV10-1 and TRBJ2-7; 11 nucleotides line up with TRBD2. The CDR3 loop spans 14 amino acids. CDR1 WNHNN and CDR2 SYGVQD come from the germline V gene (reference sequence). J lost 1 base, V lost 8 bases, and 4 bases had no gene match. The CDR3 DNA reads TGCGCCAGCTTAGCGGGAGGGCCTTCCTACGAGCAGTACTTC. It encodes CASLAGGPSYEQYF.

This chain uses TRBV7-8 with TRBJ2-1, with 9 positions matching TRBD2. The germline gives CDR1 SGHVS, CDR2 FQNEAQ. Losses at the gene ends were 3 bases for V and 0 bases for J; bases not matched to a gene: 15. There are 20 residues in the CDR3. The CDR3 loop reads CASSFPGAGGPLSSYNEQFF. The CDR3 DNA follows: TGTGCCAGCAGCTTCCCCGGGGCGGGAGGGCCTTTGAGCTCCTACAATGAGCAGTTCTTC.

CDR3 residues: CASSLIGGSSTDTQYF. The CDR3 DNA reads TGCGCCAGCAGCTTGATCGGCGGGAGTAGTACAGATACGCAGTATTTT. This chain uses TRBV5-1 with TRBJ2-3; TRBD2 agrees at 7 bases. Germline CDR1 SGHRS, CDR2 YFSETQ. Losses at the gene ends were 1 base for V and 3 bases for J; bases not matched to a gene: 8. The CDR3 spans 16 residues.

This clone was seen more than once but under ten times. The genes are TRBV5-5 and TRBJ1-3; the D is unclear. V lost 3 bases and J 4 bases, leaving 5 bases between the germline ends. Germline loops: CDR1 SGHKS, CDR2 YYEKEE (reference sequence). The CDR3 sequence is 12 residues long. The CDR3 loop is CASSSTGNTIYF. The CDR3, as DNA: TGTGCCAGCAGCTCAACAGGAAACACCATATATTTT.

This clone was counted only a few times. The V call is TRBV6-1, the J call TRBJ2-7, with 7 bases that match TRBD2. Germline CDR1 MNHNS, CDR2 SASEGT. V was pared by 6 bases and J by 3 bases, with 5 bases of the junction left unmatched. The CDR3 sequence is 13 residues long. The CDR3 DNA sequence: TGTGCCAGCAGACTAGCGAGTTACTACGAGCAGTACTTC. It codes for CASRLASYYEQYF.